This TCR beta chain came from a study of T cells in Graves' hyperthyroidism and ophthalmopathy. Study-wide results and caveats: Peripheral blood also featured most of the thyroid clonotypes expanded above 0.001.

The CDR3 extends over 16 amino acids. The germline V and J ends were trimmed by 4 bases and 5 bases, with 22 bases remaining between them. Germline-derived CDR1 and CDR2 are SGHKS and YYEKEE (reference sequence). This clonotype was observed many times. No antigen is known for it. The TCR beta CDR3 regions underwent amplification using RNA transcripts as the source. The study used the HTBI primer set for a first-round RT-PCR of the TCR CDR3. From the multiplex PCR reads, TCRdb called clonotypes with MiXCR, one entry per CDR3 protein. The sample yields around 420,000 distinct CDR3 sequences, roughly 13% seen once. The study excluded patients with uncontrolled infection, other autoimmune disease, pregnancy or lactation.

The clonotype originates from a woman younger than 30 with Graves' hyperthyroidism. Sequenced: blood. The chain has TRBV5-5 and TRBJ2-7; D gene ambiguous. The CDR3 nucleotides are TGTGCCAGCAGCCCGAGATTGGTAGCCGGGTTCGACGAGCAGTACTTC. Its protein is CASSPRLVAGFDEQYF. The full variable domain, rest sourced from reference TRBV5-5 and TRBJ2-7, is DAGVTQSPTHLIKTRGQQVTLRCSPISGHKSVSWYQQVLGQGPQFIFQYYEKEERGRGNFPDRFSARQFPNYSSELNVNALLLGDSALYLCASSPRLVAGFDEQYFGPGTRLTVT.